This entry describes one T cell receptor (beta chain). The antigen remains unidentified. The data were obtained in a study of CD8 T cells in Susac syndrome. Looking at the study overall: When their blood was taken, patients with Susac syndrome were therapy-naive, taking corticosteroids, or taking intravenous immunoglobulin alone.

The V end was cut by 3 bases, the J end by 0 bases, with 5 bases between. The CDR3 is 12 residues long. Germline CDR1 and CDR2: DFQATT and SNEGSKA (reference sequence). Findings of the study overall: The study acknowledged a relatively small number of individuals in its TCR sequencing and HLA analysis.

RNA was extracted with the RNeasy kit, and a quantity of roughly 0.45 to 1 ug was reverse transcribed using random hexamers. With immunoSEQ multiplex PCR, TCR beta CDR3 was amplified across 54 Vbeta and 13 Jbeta. TCRdb re-called the immunoSEQ multiplex PCR reads with MiXCR, one entry per CDR3 protein. The repertoire holds 200,000 to 300,000 distinct CDR3 sequences, with almost 97% as singletons. The source material was CD4+ T cells from PBMCs. V is TRBV20-1 and J is TRBJ1-1; no firm D call. The TCR comes from a human donor with Susac syndrome. CDR3 sequence (DNA): TGCAGTGCTAGTTCTGTGAACACTGAAGCTTTCTTT. It specifies CSASSVNTEAFF.